The entry that follows covers one T cell receptor beta chain sequence. Its target is not known. The PCR contained 60 Vbeta and 13 Jbeta primers. Generated by immunoSEQ multiplex PCR, the TCRdb table keeps only in-frame clones and is missing some. The sample has over 200,000 clones; roughly 89% are singletons. The data are from a study of cytomegalovirus exposure and HLA in healthy donors. Study-level background: T cells numbering around 180 million yielded around 120 million unique TCR beta sequences in an earlier analysis. Study-wide findings and caveats: Sequencing likely caused a cluster of highly shared sequence variants.

Germline values: CDR1 MNHNS, CDR2 SASEGT. There are 15 residues in the CDR3. Trimming took 5 bases from V and 9 from J; bases not matched to a gene: 13. The donors comprised healthy bone marrow donors. The sample was PBMCs. V and J are TRBV6-1 and TRBJ1-5; TRBD1 matches at 7 bases. The clonotype comes from a woman aged 18-29 years in good health and CMV-seronegative. DNA for the CDR3: TGTGCCAGCAGTCCGATGACAGGGCCCGGGGGGCCCCAGCATTTT. This translates into CASSPMTGPGGPQHF.